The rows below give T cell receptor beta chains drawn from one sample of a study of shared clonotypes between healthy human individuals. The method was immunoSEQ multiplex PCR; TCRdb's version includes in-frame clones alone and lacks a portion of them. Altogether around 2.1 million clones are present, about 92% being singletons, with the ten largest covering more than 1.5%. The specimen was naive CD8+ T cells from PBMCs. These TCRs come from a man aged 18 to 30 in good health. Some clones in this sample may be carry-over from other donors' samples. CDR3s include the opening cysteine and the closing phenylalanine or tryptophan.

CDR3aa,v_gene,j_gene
CASSEEGVYQPQHF,TRBV6-1,TRBJ1-5
CASSLMTWSSYNEQFF,TRBV28,TRBJ2-1
CASSPPRVLGIVFNEQFF,TRBV13,TRBJ2-1
CASSQEMAGANEQFF,TRBV4-3,TRBJ2-1
CASSLSDSGLGNEQFF,TRBV2,TRBJ2-1
CASRVVAGVIGETQYF,TRBV2,TRBJ2-5
CASSLSGALRPQHF,TRBV19,TRBJ1-5
CASSYSHGYQETQYF,TRBV6-6,TRBJ2-5
CASSLLETGELFF,TRBV7-8,TRBJ2-2
CASSPSGGNEQFF,TRBV19,TRBJ2-1
CSVRHDYEQYF,TRBV29-1,TRBJ2-7
CSVWLSGSHYEQYF,TRBV29-1,TRBJ2-7
CASSLVLAAYPYEQYF,TRBV7-8,TRBJ2-7
CASNPVAESSYEQYF,TRBV27,TRBJ2-7
CASSALAGTNTGELFF,TRBV2,TRBJ2-2
CASSSAPSGMGNEQFF,TRBV10-1,TRBJ2-1
CASSQGQAAGETQYF,TRBV13,TRBJ2-5
CASSYSGGTGELFF,TRBV6-5,TRBJ2-2
CASSQEPGTSATDEQFF,TRBV4-1,TRBJ2-1
CASRLHIAYEQYF,TRBV5-1,TRBJ2-7
CATSRGAVRVNQPQHF,TRBV15,TRBJ1-5
CASSPPRDRSTEAFF,TRBV7-9,TRBJ1-1
CASRGVGGQETQYF,TRBV5-1,TRBJ2-5
CASSFPQTGKNTF,TRBV7-2,TRBJ1-2
CSAYRGPSNEAFF,TRBV29-1,TRBJ1-1
CASNQGPPGEQYF,TRBV6-6,TRBJ2-7
CASSVAAGAGNTIYF,TRBV9,TRBJ1-3
CASRLRDGENIQYF,TRBV6-5,TRBJ2-4
CASSGEFSNTEAFF,TRBV9,TRBJ1-1
CASSHLGWEETQYF,TRBV4-1,TRBJ2-5
CASSLDGLGGTEAFF,TRBV27,TRBJ1-1
CASSLSVYEQFF,TRBV5-6,TRBJ2-1
CASSSRKGREETQYF,TRBV7-9,TRBJ2-5
CASSQDRTGLRGYTF,TRBV4-3,TRBJ1-2
CASRLDRLYGYTF,TRBV28,TRBJ1-2
CASSLEGGNQPQHF,TRBV5-1,TRBJ1-5
CASLGLAGVEQYF,TRBV6-1,TRBJ2-7
CASSTYGYTF,TRBV19,TRBJ1-2
CASSLSERQGLYEQYF,TRBV27,TRBJ2-7
CASSQTGASTDTQYF,TRBV28,TRBJ2-3
CASSLAQSYEQYF,TRBV11-2,TRBJ2-7
CASSPGQGPQETQYF,TRBV2,TRBJ2-5
CASSPLGTGDQYF,TRBV27,TRBJ2-5